A selection of T cell receptor beta chains follows, all from one sample in a study of blood T cell repertoires in COVID-19. Profiled with immunoSEQ multiplex PCR; TCRdb holds only in-frame clones, not every one. The sample contains about 190,000 clones, roughly 88% of which appear only once. The sample taken for sequencing was peripheral blood. Receptors originate from a woman between 40 and 50 years old who had recovered from COVID-19. Both conserved end residues are part of each CDR3. A D gene is named only where the DNA matches it firmly. The size entry is marked missing in some rows and otherwise reads once, few, many or a size class.

J gene: TRBJ1-2
D gene: TRBD1
V gene: TRBV29-1
clone size: -
CDR3 protein: CSVEEGQVNYGYTF
CDR3 DNA: TGCAGCGTCGAAGAGGGACAGGTTAACTATGGCTACACCTTC

J gene: TRBJ2-2
D gene: -
V gene: TRBV30
clone size: -
CDR3 protein: CAWSVRGAEANTGELFF
CDR3 DNA: TGTGCCTGGAGTGTACGAGGAGCAGAAGCGAACACCGGGGAGCTGTTTTTT

J gene: TRBJ2-3
D gene: TRBD1
V gene: TRBV7-7
clone size: -
CDR3 protein: CASSAGQGSDTQYF
CDR3 DNA: TGTGCCAGCAGCGCGGGACAGGGATCAGATACGCAGTATTTT

J gene: TRBJ1-1
D gene: -
V gene: TRBV18
clone size: -
CDR3 protein: CASSPPMKGVDPMNTEAFF
CDR3 DNA: TGTGCCAGCTCACCACCGATGAAAGGGGTTGATCCGATGAACACTGAAGCTTTCTTT

J gene: TRBJ2-1
D gene: TRBD2
V gene: TRBV11-2
clone size: -
CDR3 protein: CASNPSGSTHEQFF
CDR3 DNA: TGTGCCAGCAACCCTAGCGGGAGTACCCATGAGCAGTTCTTC

J gene: TRBJ2-1
D gene: TRBD2
V gene: TRBV4-1
clone size: -
CDR3 protein: CASSQDLAGGYNEQFF
CDR3 DNA: TGCGCCAGCAGCCAAGATTTGGCGGGAGGATACAATGAGCAGTTCTTC

J gene: TRBJ2-1
D gene: -
V gene: TRBV6-1
clone size: few
CDR3 protein: CASSVPERGAIDEQFF
CDR3 DNA: TGTGCCAGCAGTGTCCCTGAGCGTGGAGCGATCGATGAGCAGTTCTTC

J gene: TRBJ2-3
D gene: TRBD1
V gene: TRBV7-2
clone size: -
CDR3 protein: CASSRPGIQGTDTQYF
CDR3 DNA: TGTGCCAGCAGCCGCCCAGGGATACAGGGGACAGATACGCAGTATTTT

J gene: TRBJ2-3
D gene: -
V gene: TRBV18
clone size: -
CDR3 protein: CASSPLEMSTDTQYF
CDR3 DNA: TGTGCCAGCTCACCGTTAGAGATGTCCACAGATACGCAGTATTTT

J gene: TRBJ1-4
D gene: TRBD1
V gene: TRBV12-3/TRBV12-4
clone size: -
CDR3 protein: CASSTGTGEKLFF
CDR3 DNA: TGTGCCAGCAGCACCGGGACAGGCGAAAAACTGTTTTTT

J gene: TRBJ2-4
D gene: -
V gene: TRBV29-1
clone size: -
CDR3 protein: CSVQGLLDRAAKNIQYF
CDR3 DNA: TGCAGCGTCCAGGGCCTCCTGGACCGAGCAGCCAAAAACATTCAGTACTTC

J gene: TRBJ2-1
D gene: -
V gene: TRBV5-5
clone size: -
CDR3 protein: CASSFGYNEQFF
CDR3 DNA: TGTGCCAGCAGCTTCGGGTACAATGAGCAGTTCTTC

J gene: TRBJ2-7
D gene: TRBD1
V gene: TRBV5-6
clone size: few
CDR3 protein: CASSTTGAYEQYF
CDR3 DNA: TGTGCCAGCAGCACCACAGGGGCCTACGAGCAGTACTTC

J gene: TRBJ1-1
D gene: -
V gene: TRBV27
clone size: once
CDR3 protein: CASTPAGSMNTEAFF
CDR3 DNA: TGTGCCAGCACACCCGCGGGGTCCATGAACACTGAAGCTTTCTTT

J gene: TRBJ1-2
D gene: TRBD1
V gene: TRBV9
clone size: few
CDR3 protein: CASSVGAGQIDGYTF
CDR3 DNA: TGTGCCAGCAGCGTAGGGGCGGGACAGATAGATGGCTACACCTTC

J gene: TRBJ2-3
D gene: TRBD1
V gene: TRBV6-4
clone size: -
CDR3 protein: CASRGTASTQYF
CDR3 DNA: TGTGCCAGCAGGGGGACAGCCAGTACGCAGTATTTT

J gene: TRBJ1-3
D gene: -
V gene: TRBV9
clone size: -
CDR3 protein: CASSSLVSGNTIYF
CDR3 DNA: TGTGCCAGCAGCAGCCTGGTCTCTGGAAACACCATATATTTT